The clone carrying this T cell receptor beta chain has more than one count but fewer than ten. This specimen belongs to a study of blood T cells in healthy people across ages. V lost 5 bases and J 0 bases, leaving 4 bases between the germline ends. From germline, CDR1 is LNHNV and CDR2 YYDKDF (reference sequence). This CDR3 contains 12 residues. A second PCR, run for about 7 to 11 cycles, used a sample-barcoded 5' primer plus a J-beta primer mix. A single record per CDR3 protein comes from TCRdb applying MiXCR to the 5' RACE reads. The table records about 830,000 distinct CDR3 sequences, 60% to 80% of them present only once.

V and J are TRBV15 and TRBJ2-5; no definite D call. Sequencing used blood. The source of this sequence is a man aged 25-45 years in good health. In DNA, the CDR3 is TGTGCCACCAGCCCGTACCAAGAGACCCAGTACTTC. Translation gives CATSPYQETQYF.